Listed below are T cell receptor beta chains from one sample, sequenced in a study of blood T cell repertoires in COVID-19. Some clones are missing from TCRdb's copy, which holds only in-frame ones; the method was immunoSEQ multiplex PCR. The profile shows some 46,000 clones, 80% to 90% of them singletons. The sequenced sample consisted of peripheral blood. All receptors derive from an elderly woman with COVID-19, enrolled during active disease. CDR3s include the opening cysteine and the closing phenylalanine or tryptophan. Each record gives: J gene, clone size, D gene, V gene, CDR3 protein, CDR3 DNA. D genes are given only for firm matches. The size field is filled for only some rows; it gives once, few, many or a size class.

j_call: TRBJ2-3; clone_size: -; d_call: TRBD2; v_call: TRBV5-1; cdr3_aa: CASSPLAGNGGDTQYF; cdr3_nt: TGCGCCAGCAGCCCATTAGCGGGAAATGGGGGAGATACGCAGTATTTT
j_call: TRBJ1-6; clone_size: -; d_call: TRBD1; v_call: TRBV7-2; cdr3_aa: CASSGTGTGLIISPLHF; cdr3_nt: TGTGCCAGCAGCGGAACCGGGACAGGGCTTATAATTTCACCCCTCCACTTT
j_call: TRBJ2-1; clone_size: few; d_call: TRBD1; v_call: TRBV24-1; cdr3_aa: CATSDTGGRSYNEQFF; cdr3_nt: TGTGCCACCAGTGATACAGGGGGGAGATCCTACAATGAGCAGTTCTTC
j_call: TRBJ2-2; clone_size: -; d_call: -; v_call: TRBV13; cdr3_aa: CASSPGRSTGELFF; cdr3_nt: TGTGCCAGCAGCCCAGGGCGTTCCACCGGGGAGCTGTTTTTT
j_call: TRBJ1-6; clone_size: -; d_call: TRBD1; v_call: TRBV28; cdr3_aa: CASTRGLVNSPLHF; cdr3_nt: TGTGCCAGCACCAGGGGGCTGGTTAATTCACCCCTCCACTTT
j_call: TRBJ2-2; clone_size: -; d_call: -; v_call: TRBV7-7; cdr3_aa: CASSPTEGATGELFF; cdr3_nt: TGTGCCAGCAGCCCCACCGAAGGGGCCACCGGGGAGCTGTTTTTT
j_call: TRBJ2-1; clone_size: -; d_call: -; v_call: TRBV4-1; cdr3_aa: CASSPPQVSYNEQFF; cdr3_nt: TGCGCCAGCAGTCCGCCCCAGGTGTCCTACAATGAGCAGTTCTTC
j_call: TRBJ2-2; clone_size: -; d_call: TRBD1; v_call: TRBV9; cdr3_aa: CASSELRTGNTGELFF; cdr3_nt: TGTGCCAGCAGCGAGCTTCGGACAGGGAACACCGGGGAGCTGTTTTTT
j_call: TRBJ1-5; clone_size: -; d_call: -; v_call: TRBV7-2; cdr3_aa: CASSLVAGASNQPQHF; cdr3_nt: TGTGCCAGCAGCTTGGTGGCAGGCGCTAGCAATCAGCCCCAGCATTTT
j_call: TRBJ2-7; clone_size: -; d_call: TRBD2; v_call: TRBV10-3; cdr3_aa: CASRAGPTYEQYF; cdr3_nt: TGTGCCAGCCGAGCGGGACCGACCTACGAGCAGTACTTC
j_call: TRBJ1-1; clone_size: -; d_call: TRBD1; v_call: TRBV6-5; cdr3_aa: CASSYALGTAITEAFF; cdr3_nt: TGTGCCAGCAGTTACGCTTTAGGGACAGCCATCACTGAAGCTTTCTTT
j_call: TRBJ2-3; clone_size: -; d_call: TRBD2; v_call: TRBV2; cdr3_aa: CASIPGLITNTQYF; cdr3_nt: TGTGCCAGCATACCGGGACTAATTACAAATACGCAGTATTTT